The 15 T cell receptor beta chains below were found in one sample sequenced in a study of breast tumors, draining lymph nodes, adjacent tissues. The lymph nodes were axillary draining lymph nodes from breast cancer patients. Each CDR3 protein gets one entry after TCRdb re-called the multiplex PCR reads with MiXCR. The sample yields around 190,000 distinct CDR3 sequences, around a third seen once. Sequenced sample: axillary lymph node tissue. These receptors originate from a female donor with breast cancer. Some clones in this sample may be carry-over from other donors' samples.

The gene calls are TRBV5-8 and TRBJ2-2; no definite D call. CDR1 and CDR2 (germline): SGHTS, YDEGEE. The CDR3 spans 10 residues. The V and J ends lost 4 bases and 7 bases respectively, with 2 bases between them. The CDR3 loop is CASSIGELFF. The CDR3 DNA is TGTGCCAGCAGCATCGGGGAGCTGTTTTTT. The entire variable domain, with the rest obtained from reference TRBV5-8 and TRBJ2-2, is as follows: EAGVTQSPTHLIKTRGQQATLRCSPISGHTSVYWYQQALGLGLQFLLWYDEGEERNRGNFPPRFSGRQFPNYSSELNVNALELEDSALYLCASSIGELFFGEGSRLTVL.

Comment on this clonotype: A much larger clone lies one base from this, so it may be a read error. The chain combines TRBV29-1 with TRBJ1-1; D perhaps matches TRBD1 (6 bases). Germline lookup yields CDR1 SQVTM and CDR2 ANQGSEA. The CDR3 has 9 residues. CDR3 bases: TGCGGCGAAGGGGGGTCAGCTTTCTTT. Translation: CGEGGSAFF. The whole variable domain, remainder taken from reference TRBV29-1 and TRBJ1-1, is SAVISQKPSRDICQRGTSLTIQCQVDSQVTMMFWYRQQPGQSLTLIATANQGSEATYESGFVIDKFPISRPNLTFSTLTVSNMSPEDSSIYLCGEGGSAFFGQGTRLTVV.

Many counts were recorded for this clonotype. V gene TRBV7-9 combines with J gene TRBJ2-1; 8 bases are shared with TRBD1. The trim removed 5 bases at V and 5 bases at J, leaving 14 bases unmatched. Germline V CDR1 and CDR2: SEHNR, FQNEAQ (reference sequence). CDR3 length: 17 residues. DNA for the CDR3: TGTGCCAGCAGCGAAAGACAGGGGAGGAGGGGACACAATGAGCAGTTCTTC. Protein sequence: CASSERQGRRGHNEQFF.

In its sample, this clonotype was seen a few times. Since a much larger clone is just one base distant, this may be a read error. The chain has TRBV3-1 and TRBJ2-5, with TRBD2 matching 11 bases. This CDR3 spans 14 amino acids. V lost 5 bases to trimming and J lost 3 bases; unmatched junction nucleotides: 2. The V gene's germline CDR1 is LGHDT and CDR2 YNNKEL (reference sequence). CDR3 DNA: TGTGCCAGCAGCGAACTAGCGGGGGAAGAGACCCAGTACTTC. It specifies CASSELAGEETQYF.

This clonotype was seen only a few times. The gene calls are TRBV3-1 and TRBJ2-7; D possibly corresponds to TRBD1 (5 bases). The germline gives CDR1 LGHDT, CDR2 YNNKEL (reference sequence). V was shortened by 1 base and J by 3 bases, with 13 bases between the two germline ends. This CDR3 has 15 residues. The chain's CDR3 is CASSQGIWGGYEQYF. The CDR3 nucleotides are TGTGCCAGCAGCCAAGGGATCTGGGGCGGCTACGAGCAGTACTTC.

A word on this clonotype: A read error may explain this, as a much larger clone is one base away. Without the conserved terminal phenylalanine or tryptophan, this CDR3 likely stems from a read error. The chain has TRBV12-3 or TRBV12-4 and TRBJ2-7; TRBD2 matches at 12 bases. The CDR3 is 17 residues long. After removal of 5 bases from V and 0 bases from J, the junction contained 8 bases not matched to a gene. The CDR3, as DNA: TGTGCCAGCAGTCGGACTCGACTAGCGGGGGTCTCCTACGAGCAGTACCTC. It encodes CASSRTRLAGVSYEQYL.

This clonotype was picked up a small number of times. The chain is built from TRBV13 and TRBJ2-1; weak D call: TRBD2 (6 bases). Per the germline V gene, CDR1 is PRHDT and CDR2 is FYEKMQ (reference sequence). The CDR3 loop spans 15 amino acids. V gave up 5 bases and J gave up 0 bases, with 11 bases separating them. The CDR3 nucleotides are TGTGCCAGCAGCCTCCGGGGGTTCTCCTACAATGAGCAGTTCTTC. Protein: CASSLRGFSYNEQFF.

Many counts were recorded for this clonotype. The chain is built from TRBV7-2 and TRBJ2-5; 10 bases are shared with TRBD1. The trim removed 5 bases at V and 9 bases at J, leaving 12 bases unmatched. Germline V lookup: CDR1 SGHTA, CDR2 FQGNSA. The CDR3 is 15 residues long. The CDR3 here is CASSQRTGGKTPQYF. In nucleotides, the CDR3 is TGTGCCAGCAGCCAGAGGACAGGGGGGAAGACACCCCAGTACTTC.

To note about this clonotype: This clone may be a read error of a much larger clone one base away. The rearrangement uses TRBV7-9 and TRBJ1-2; D may be TRBD1 (5 bases). This CDR3 contains 15 residues. Germline CDR1 is SEHNR and CDR2 is FQNEAQ (reference sequence). CDR3: CASSPLGGDFYGYPF. CDR3 coding DNA: TGTGCCAGCAGCCCCCTGGGGGGAGACTTCTATGGCTACCCCTTC.

Points on this clonotype: Because the CDR3's place on the DNA is in doubt, the DNA is left out and the CDR3 is given as listed by TCRdb. The genes are TRBV9 and TRBJ2-2. The CDR3 adds up to 15 amino acids, both ends counted. The V gene's germline CDR1 is SGDLS and CDR2 YYNGEE. The CDR3 region is CASSVRSQYFGELFF.

This clonotype occurred many times. The V and J genes are TRBV19 and TRBJ2-1; D is unresolved. This CDR3 is 13 amino acids long. V was cut by 2 bases and J by 5 bases, with 7 bases left in between. Germline V gene lookup returns CDR1 LNHDA and CDR2 SQIVND (reference sequence). DNA of the CDR3: TGTGCCAGTAGTATACAGAGAGACAATGAGCAGTTCTTC. The encoded protein is CASSIQRDNEQFF. Using reference TRBV19 and TRBJ2-1 for the parts outside the CDR3, the full variable domain is DGGITQSPKYLFRKEGQNVTLSCEQNLNHDAMYWYRQDPGQGLRLIYYSQIVNDFQKGDIAEGYSVSREKKESFPLTVTSAQKNPTAFYLCASSIQRDNEQFFGPGTRLTVL.

This clonotype appeared many times. This chain connects TRBV7-9 to TRBJ1-3, with 9 bases identical to TRBD1. The ends lost 5 bases at V and 0 bases at J; junction bases unmatched: 5. The CDR3 loop spans 16 amino acids. CDR1 is SEHNR and CDR2 is FQNEAQ in the germline V gene (reference sequence). The CDR3 DNA reads as TGTGCCAGCAGCGCCAACAGGGGGCTCTCTGGAAACACCATATATTTT. This sequence encodes CASSANRGLSGNTIYF.

This clonotype has a count of ten or more. V is TRBV10-2 and J is TRBJ1-2; D uncertain. The length of the CDR3 is 13 residues. Trimming took 3 bases from V and 4 from J, leaving 9 bases between them. Germline CDR1 WSHSY, CDR2 SAAADI. The CDR3 region has the DNA TGCGCCAGCAGTGACGAGGGAATCTATGGCTACACCTTC. Translating it yields CASSDEGIYGYTF.

The J gene is TRBJ1-4, the V gene TRBV11-2; 9 nucleotides line up with TRBD1. CDR1 is SGHAT, CDR2 FQNNGV, per germline. V was clipped by 2 bases and J by 5 bases; unmatched bases: 9. The CDR3 runs to 17 residues. The CDR3 DNA is TGTGCCAGCAGCTTACGCCTGAGGGACAGGGAAAATGAAAAACTGTTTTTT. Its translation is CASSLRLRDRENEKLFF.

The chain couples TRBV12-3 or TRBV12-4 to TRBJ1-5; a possible D gene is TRBD1 (6 bases). CDR3 length: 15 residues. The ends were cut back, 3 bases at V and 1 base at J, with 10 bases in the middle. CDR3 nucleotides: TGTGCCAGCAGTTTCGGGGGGGCAAGCAATCAGCCCCAGCATTTT. Translation gives CASSFGGASNQPQHF.